This T cell receptor beta chain comes out of a study of post-analysis software for immune sequencing data. Points from the study as a whole: Relative to controls, patients had about 5 TRBV segments at higher frequency, with TRBV5-6, TRBV5-1 and TRBV20-1 among these.

The CDR3 totals 15 residues. Germline V gives CDR1 MDHEN, CDR2 SYDVKM. V dropped 5 bases and J dropped 4; count of bases not matched to a gene: 10. cDNA libraries of TCR beta carried unique molecular identifiers. TCRdb redid the calling of the PCR reads with MiXCR, one entry per CDR3 protein. The profile covers 600,000 to 700,000 distinct CDR3 sequences, with around 60% appearing a single time and approximately 10% taken by the ten largest. Of note for this clonotype: What it binds is unknown.

The origin of this receptor is a girl aged 2 to 10 with multiple sclerosis. The sample consisted of blood. The rearrangement joins TRBV28 to TRBJ1-2, with 7 bases identical to TRBD1. CDR3 loop: CASSLGTEPCYGYTF. DNA of the CDR3: TGTGCCAGCAGTCTGGGGACAGAACCCTGCTATGGCTACACCTTC.